This paragraph covers one T cell receptor (beta chain) sequence. The antigen it binds to is not known. Per-base quality was not reported, and no clone a single base away is much larger than it. These data come from a study of PD-L1 blockade in urothelial cancer (TCRdb year 2017). About the full investigation: Therapy was started at some point between 2012 and 2014 for all patients, and atezolizumab 1,200 mg was administered intravenously every 3 weeks. Under 30 patients had pretreatment blood TCR-seq, 24 had at least one posttreatment blood collection, and 24 had tumor TCR-seq. Patients had an ECOG performance status of 0 or 1 and had received between 0 and 3 prior chemotherapy regimens. Pretreatment tumor samples, along with matched peripheral blood collected serially before and after atezolizumab treatment, underwent TCR sequencing. Blood samples were analyzed at 3 weeks after treatment start (second dose) and at 6 weeks after treatment start. About 90% of the 29 patients were identified as males with urothelial cancer of bladder origin, and a prior smoking history was reported by 18 of 29 patients. Roughly 9 patients reached durable clinical benefit, while 15 to 25 patients did not. Durable clinical benefit was defined as a progression-free survival longer than 6 months, and TCR features were additionally tested against progression-free survival and overall survival. Blood samples gave a median of around 140,000 T cells and tens of thousands of unique TCRs, with a median clonality of approximately 0.078. In the same patients, whole exome sequencing and RNA sequencing of pretreatment tumors were performed in addition to TCR sequencing. An exploratory multi-omic analysis was conducted of the somatic, immune and clinical correlates of response to PD-L1 blockade with atezolizumab in urothelial cancer.

Overall study outcomes, separate from this receptor: A pretreatment peripheral blood TCR clonality below the median was linked to improved progression-free and overall survival. Because the sample size was small (n ≈ 31) and many of the analyses were exploratory, the results are meant to be hypothesis-generating. Among patients with durable benefit, tumor-associated TCR clones showed greater expansion in peripheral blood 3 weeks after treatment started (n ≈ 23, p = 0.022).

Synthetic TCR analog templates were spiked into each PCR so that absolute template abundance could be estimated from read counts. Using the immunoSEQ assay, TCRbeta CDR3 regions were amplified from genomic DNA with bias-controlled V and J gene primers. Sequencing of rearranged TCRbeta segments was done at approximately 20X coverage. The authors' analysis ran thus. Clustering was used to correct sequencing errors, and CDR3s were annotated against IMGT to assign V, D and J genes. Downstream analyses used only productive TCRbeta rearrangements and left out out-of-frame or stop-codon sequences. Clonality was computed as one minus Shannon entropy normalized by the log of the number of unique productive sequences. Fisher's exact test with Benjamini-Hochberg correction, using a cutoff of adjusted p below 0.01, was how clones that differed between time points or between blood and tumor were identified. The immuneACCESS repertoire file appears here via TCRdb, limited to in-frame rearrangements. These files lack a portion of the clones; in checked studies, under half of the deficit traces to unresolved V genes, and the cause of the others is not known. The V and J calls and clone size are taken from that table; D and trimming were inferred from the DNA. A total of roughly 91,000 clones appear in this sample, 85% to 90% of them only once. 13% to 15% of the sample rests with the top ten.

From a lookup of the germline V gene, CDR1 and CDR2 are SGDLS and YYNGEE. The CDR3, from cysteine to phenylalanine, totals 14 residues. Only the CDR3 DNA stays, 42 bases, in frame from base 1. V ends up 0 bases short and J 3 bases short, with an unmatched junction base count of 1. The time point label on this specimen signifies: pretreatment peripheral blood. The cohort comprised roughly 30 patients with locally advanced or metastatic urothelial carcinoma treated at Memorial Sloan Kettering on a trial protocol. Peripheral blood mononuclear cells were collected pretreatment and during treatment, with between 1 and 8 total time points per patient. The Qiagen DNeasy Blood extraction kit was used to purify genomic DNA from total PBMCs and from tumor samples. PBMCs were collected pretreatment and during treatment and were isolated and stored as previously described.

The chain employs TRBV9 and TRBJ1-2, and TRBD1 matches 8 of the central bases. The sample in question was PBMCs, obtained around atezolizumab (anti-PD-L1) treatment. This clonotype was sampled from a man aged 55 to 69 with urothelial cancer. The nucleotide sequence reads as follows: TGTGCCAGCAGCGTAGTGACAGGGGACTATGGCTACACCTTC. Translated, this gives CASSVVTGDYGYTF.